This T cell receptor beta chain derives from a study of OX40 agonist ivuxolimab in advanced cancers. Repertoires were generated with immunoSEQ multiplex PCR, while TCRdb's copy carries only in-frame clones and drops some. The sample records approximately 66,000 clones, 65% to 90% being singletons. Study-wide findings and caveats: Clonal expansion was seen in CD4+ and CD8+ blood T cells by week 6 at 0.1 to 3.0 mg/kg.

Concerning this clone itself: No antigen is known for it.

The clonotype was recovered from an adult with an advanced solid tumor such as melanoma, head and neck, liver or kidney cancer. The sample was CD4+ or CD8+ T cells sorted from blood, taken in a trial of the OX40 agonist ivuxolimab.

The CDR3 DNA reads TGTGCCAGTAGTATAGAGCGAACAGATACGCAGTATTTT. The encoded protein is CASSIERTDTQYF. The chain uses TRBV19 and TRBJ2-3; D remains ambiguous. The CDR3 contains 13 residues. Germline V gene sequence: CDR1 LNHDA, CDR2 SQIVND (reference sequence). Trimming shortened V by 0 bases and J by 3 bases, and 4 bases separated the two germline ends.